Following are 9 T cell receptor beta chains from one sample sequenced in a study of radiotherapy plus CTLA-4 blockade in lung cancer. Measured with immunoSEQ multiplex PCR; TCRdb has only the in-frame clones, and not every one. This table has about 30,000 clones, less than 85% appearing once. Sequenced here: peripheral blood, sampled from a patient treated with radiotherapy plus ipilimumab. The receptors were gathered from a human donor with non-small cell lung cancer who had stable disease on radiotherapy plus ipilimumab.

The gene calls are TRBV10-1 and TRBJ1-2; D might be TRBD1 (5 bases). The CDR3 runs to 13 residues. V shed 0 bases and J shed 14 bases, with 16 bases lying between them. Germline V gene lookup returns CDR1 WNHNN and CDR2 SYGVQD (reference sequence). The CDR3 loop is CASSESQGSALTF. DNA of the CDR3: TGCGCCAGCAGTGAGTCCCAGGGCTCTGCCCTAACCTTC.

The V and J genes are TRBV28 and TRBJ1-5; a weak D match, TRBD1 (6 bases). There are 15 residues in the CDR3. Germline-derived CDR1 and CDR2 are MDHEN and SYDVKM. Trimming cost V 2 bases and J 2 bases, with 10 bases left between them. The DNA of the CDR3 is TGTGCCAGCAGTTTAAGCGCAGGGGGCAATCAGCCCCAGCATTTT. This codes for CASSLSAGGNQPQHF.

This clone was counted a single time. V gene TRBV15 combines with J gene TRBJ2-7; D is perhaps TRBD1 or TRBD2 (7 bases each). This CDR3 region has 15 residues. The germline gives CDR1 LNHNV, CDR2 YYDKDF (reference sequence). With 5 bases removed from V and 4 bases from J, the gap between germline ends came to 18 bases. The CDR3 protein is CATSPRGDSRYEQYV. The DNA for the CDR3 is TGTGCCACCAGCCCTCGGGGGGACAGTCGTTACGAGCAGTACGTC.

This clone was counted a single time. The gene calls are TRBV6-6 and TRBJ2-2, with 7 nucleotides matching TRBD1. The CDR3 sequence is 15 residues long. With 6 bases clipped from V and 3 bases from J, the junction kept 7 bases outside the gene matches. Germline V gene sequence: CDR1 MNHNY, CDR2 SVGAGI (reference sequence). As DNA, the CDR3 is TGTGCCAGCAGACAGACAGGGCGCGACACCGGGGAGCTGTTTTTT. Protein sequence: CASRQTGRDTGELFF.

The rearrangement links TRBV28 to TRBJ1-5; D may be TRBD1 (6 bases). V gave up 8 bases and J gave up 9 bases, with 17 bases separating them. Germline V lookup: CDR1 MDHEN, CDR2 SYDVKM. There are 13 residues in the CDR3. CDR3 nucleotides: TGTGCCAGCCTCCCAGGGGCCATCGGGCCCCAGCATTTT. It translates to CASLPGAIGPQHF.

This clone was seen once. The rearrangement links TRBV11-2 to TRBJ2-7, with 7 bases that match TRBD1. CDR3 length: 15 amino acids. The V and J ends lost 5 bases and 3 bases, in that order; junction bases with no gene match: 10. Germline V CDR1 and CDR2: SGHAT, FQNNGV. CDR3 nucleotides: TGTGCCAGCAGCCGGGGACAGCCGCCGCACTACGAGCAGTACGTC. Encoded protein: CASSRGQPPHYEQYV.

About this clone: The germline gene is not matched at one end of the junction; a read error may be the cause. V is TRBV30 and J is TRBJ2-7; perhaps TRBD2 as D (5 bases). Germline V gives CDR1 GTSNPN, CDR2 SVGIG (reference sequence). The CDR3 spans 14 residues. CDR3 sequence: CVWNLRGPAYEQYF. The CDR3 DNA reads as TGTGTCTGGAACCTCCGGGGTCCCGCCTACGAGCAGTACTTC.

V usage is TRBV6-5 and J usage is TRBJ1-6; D not resolved. The CDR3 covers 14 residues. CDR1 and CDR2 (germline): MNHEY, SVGAGI. Deletions cut 0 bases from V and 8 bases from J, with 8 bases between. Written as DNA, the CDR3 is TGTGCCAGCAGTTACTCGCGGGGAGATTCACCCCTCCACTTT. Translated, it gives CASSYSRGDSPLHF.

The chain is built from TRBV19 and TRBJ2-1, with 9 positions matching TRBD2. Germline V CDR1 and CDR2: LNHDA, SQIVND (reference sequence). This CDR3 spans 15 amino acids. With V trimmed by 3 bases and J by 5 bases, 5 bases remained unmatched. In DNA form, the CDR3 reads TGTGCCAGTAGTATGGCGGGGGGGCTCCACAATGAGCAGTTCTTC. Amino acids: CASSMAGGLHNEQFF.